This TCR beta chain was captured by sequencing in a study of early stage breast cancer tumors. Study overall: Invasive lobular carcinomas made up four of 12 ER+/PR+/HER2- tumors.

Study-level findings and limits: Commonly generated sequences made up most enriched TCRB sequences shared between patients.

Clones were read by immunoSEQ multiplex PCR, and TCRdb kept only the in-frame ones, dropping some. Here the sample spans about 51,000 clones, 78% being singletons. Regarding this clone: Antigen: not known.

The TCR comes from a person aged 35-50 years with breast cancer. Sequenced: blood.

The CDR3 region is CASGGFGTQYF. CDR3 DNA: TGTGCCAGTGGAGGCTTTGGGACCCAGTACTTC. J is TRBJ2-5 and V is TRBV9, with D possibly matching TRBD2 (5 bases). CDR1 and CDR2 (germline): SGDLS, YYNGEE. V was clipped by 8 bases and J by 7 bases, with 12 bases between them. This CDR3 region has 11 residues.